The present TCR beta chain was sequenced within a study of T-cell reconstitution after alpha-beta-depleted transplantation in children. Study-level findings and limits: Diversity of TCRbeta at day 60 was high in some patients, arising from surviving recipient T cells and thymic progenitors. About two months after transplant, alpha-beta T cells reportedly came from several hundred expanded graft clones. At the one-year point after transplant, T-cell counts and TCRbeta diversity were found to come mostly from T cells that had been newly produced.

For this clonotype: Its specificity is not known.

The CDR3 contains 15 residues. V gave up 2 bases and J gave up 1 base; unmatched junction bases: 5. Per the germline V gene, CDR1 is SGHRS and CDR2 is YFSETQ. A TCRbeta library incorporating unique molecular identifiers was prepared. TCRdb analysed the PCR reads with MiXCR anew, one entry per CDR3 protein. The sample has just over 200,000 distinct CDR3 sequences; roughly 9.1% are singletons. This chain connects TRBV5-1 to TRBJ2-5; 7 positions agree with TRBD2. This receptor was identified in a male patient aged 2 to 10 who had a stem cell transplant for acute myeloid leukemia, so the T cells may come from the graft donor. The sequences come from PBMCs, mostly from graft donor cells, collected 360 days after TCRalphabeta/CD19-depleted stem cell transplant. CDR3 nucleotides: TGCGCCAGCAGCTTAAATTCGGGGGGCCAAGAGACCCAGTACTTC. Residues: CASSLNSGGQETQYF.